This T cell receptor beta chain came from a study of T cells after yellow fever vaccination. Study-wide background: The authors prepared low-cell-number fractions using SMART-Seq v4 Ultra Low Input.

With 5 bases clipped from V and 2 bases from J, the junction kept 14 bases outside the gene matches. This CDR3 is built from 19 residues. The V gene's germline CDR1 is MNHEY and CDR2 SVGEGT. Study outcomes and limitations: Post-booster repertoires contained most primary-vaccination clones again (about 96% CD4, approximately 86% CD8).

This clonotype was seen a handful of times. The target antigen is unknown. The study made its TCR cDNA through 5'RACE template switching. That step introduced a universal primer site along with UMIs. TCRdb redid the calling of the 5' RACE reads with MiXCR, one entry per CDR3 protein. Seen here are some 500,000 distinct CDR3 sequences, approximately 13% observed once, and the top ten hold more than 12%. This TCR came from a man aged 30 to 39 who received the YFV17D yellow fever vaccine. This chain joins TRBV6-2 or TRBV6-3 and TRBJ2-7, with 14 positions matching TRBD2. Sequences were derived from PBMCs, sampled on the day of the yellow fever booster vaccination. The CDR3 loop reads CASSLTPGLAGVNPYEQYF. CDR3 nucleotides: TGTGCCAGCAGTCTGACCCCGGGACTAGCGGGAGTTAACCCCTACGAGCAGTACTTC.